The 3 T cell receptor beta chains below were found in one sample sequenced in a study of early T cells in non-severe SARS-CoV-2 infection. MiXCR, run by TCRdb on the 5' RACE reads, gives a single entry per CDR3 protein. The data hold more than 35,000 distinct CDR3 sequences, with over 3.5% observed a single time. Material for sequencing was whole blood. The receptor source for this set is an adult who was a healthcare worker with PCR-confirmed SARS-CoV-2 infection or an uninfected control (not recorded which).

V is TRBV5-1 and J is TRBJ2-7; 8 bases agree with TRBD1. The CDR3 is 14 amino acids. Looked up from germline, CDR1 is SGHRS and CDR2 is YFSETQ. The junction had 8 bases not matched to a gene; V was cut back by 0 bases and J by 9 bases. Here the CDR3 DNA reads TGCGCCAGCAGCTTGGGGGGACAGGAGCGGCGGCAGTACTTC. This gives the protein CASSLGGQERRQYF.

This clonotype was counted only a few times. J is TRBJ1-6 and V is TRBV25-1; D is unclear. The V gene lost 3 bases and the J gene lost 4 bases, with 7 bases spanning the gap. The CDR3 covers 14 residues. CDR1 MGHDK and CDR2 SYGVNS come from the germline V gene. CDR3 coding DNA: TGTGCCAGCAGTGAGACCGGGTATAATTCACCCCTCCACTTT. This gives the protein CASSETGYNSPLHF.

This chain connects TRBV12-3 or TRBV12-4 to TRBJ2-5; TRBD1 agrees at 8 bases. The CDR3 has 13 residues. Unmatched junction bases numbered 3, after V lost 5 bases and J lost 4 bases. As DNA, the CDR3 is TGTGCCAGCAGTATAACAGGGGGAGAGACCCAGTACTTC. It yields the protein CASSITGGETQYF.